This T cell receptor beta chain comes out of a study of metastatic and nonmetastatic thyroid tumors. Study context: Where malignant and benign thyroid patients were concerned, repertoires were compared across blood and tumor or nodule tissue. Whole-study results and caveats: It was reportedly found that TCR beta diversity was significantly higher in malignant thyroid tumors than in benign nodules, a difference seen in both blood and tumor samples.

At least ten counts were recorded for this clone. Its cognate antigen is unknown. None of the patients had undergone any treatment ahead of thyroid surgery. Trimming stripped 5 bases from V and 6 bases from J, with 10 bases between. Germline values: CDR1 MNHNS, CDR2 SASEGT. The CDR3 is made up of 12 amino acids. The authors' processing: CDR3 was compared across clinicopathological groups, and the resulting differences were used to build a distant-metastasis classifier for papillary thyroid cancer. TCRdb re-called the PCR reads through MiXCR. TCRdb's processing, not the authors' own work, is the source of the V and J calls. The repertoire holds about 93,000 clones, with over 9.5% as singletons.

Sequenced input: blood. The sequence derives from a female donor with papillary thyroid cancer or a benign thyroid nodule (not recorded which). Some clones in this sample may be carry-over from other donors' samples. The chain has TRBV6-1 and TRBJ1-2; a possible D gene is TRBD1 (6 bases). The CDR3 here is CASSTKGDGYTF. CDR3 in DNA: TGTGCCAGCAGTACGAAGGGGGATGGCTACACCTTC.